The rows below give T cell receptor beta chains drawn from one sample of a study of blood T cell repertoires in COVID-19. Produced via immunoSEQ multiplex PCR; TCRdb's table is partial and in-frame only. The data contain about 380,000 clones, around nine tenths of them singletons. Input material: PBMCs or T cells enriched from blood (not recorded which). The receptors originated from a woman aged 18-29 years who had recovered from COVID-19. CDR3s include the opening cysteine and the closing phenylalanine or tryptophan. D genes are given only for firm matches. Clone size is given for some rows only: seen once, a few or many times, or a class if the clone is expanded.

j_call	d_call	clone_size	cdr3_length	v_call	cdr3_aa	cdr3_nt
TRBJ1-2	TRBD1	.	14	TRBV30	CAWSVGQGDYGYTF	TGTGCCTGGAGTGTAGGACAGGGGGACTATGGCTACACCTTC
TRBJ1-2	.	.	16	TRBV6-5	CASSYSRGVGNYGYTF	TGTGCCAGCAGTTACTCTAGGGGCGTCGGTAACTATGGCTACACCTTC
TRBJ2-5	.	.	13	TRBV6-5	CASSSVFQETQYF	TGTGCCAGCAGTTCAGTGTTCCAAGAGACCCAGTACTTC
TRBJ1-6	.	.	11	TRBV6-5	CASSYSRPLHF	TGTGCCAGCAGTTACAGTAGACCCCTCCACTTT
TRBJ2-3	TRBD2	.	17	TRBV28	CASSTPLSGGALDTQYF	TGTGCCAGCAGTACTCCACTGAGCGGGGGGGCCCTGGATACGCAGTATTTT
TRBJ1-4	.	.	15	TRBV7-9	CASSFDGTTNEKLFF	TGTGCCAGCAGCTTCGACGGGACAACTAATGAAAAACTGTTTTTT
TRBJ1-5	.	.	13	TRBV27	CASSLSQYQPQHF	TGTGCCAGCAGTTTATCCCAGTATCAGCCCCAGCATTTT
TRBJ2-7	.	.	14	TRBV18	CASSPTGLSYEQYF	TGTGCCAGCTCACCAACCGGACTCTCCTACGAGCAGTACTTC
TRBJ2-1	.	.	15	TRBV11-3	CASSYNRASYNEQFF	TGTGCCAGCAGCTATAACAGGGCTTCCTACAATGAGCAGTTCTTC
TRBJ1-4	TRBD1	.	14	TRBV5-1	CASSSDRAVGKLFF	TGCGCCAGCAGCTCCGACAGGGCTGTTGGGAAACTGTTTTTT
TRBJ1-6	.	.	16	TRBV5-4	CASSLGMGQVNSPLHF	TGTGCCAGCAGCTTGGGTATGGGGCAGGTTAATTCACCCCTCCACTTT
TRBJ2-5	TRBD1	.	15	TRBV7-9	CASSLDTGVSETQYF	TGTGCCAGCAGCCTTGACACAGGGGTCAGCGAGACCCAGTACTTC
TRBJ2-7	.	.	15	TRBV7-2	CASSFYGGITYEQYF	TGTGCCAGCAGCTTTTATGGAGGGATAACCTACGAGCAGTACTTC
TRBJ2-7	.	.	11	TRBV7-6	CASSSDYEQYF	TGTGCCAGCAGCTCAGACTACGAGCAGTACTTC
TRBJ2-5	TRBD2	.	16	TRBV5-4	CASSSAGGLVSETQYF	TGTGCCAGCAGCTCCGCGGGGGGATTGGTTTCAGAGACCCAGTACTTC
TRBJ1-4	TRBD1	.	16	TRBV4-3	CASSRHQGVGNEKLFF	TGCGCCAGCAGCCGTCATCAGGGGGTGGGTAATGAAAAACTGTTTTTT
TRBJ2-3	.	.	15	TRBV24-1	CATSDSPGGTDTQYF	TGTGCCACCAGTGATTCACCAGGGGGCACAGATACGCAGTATTTT
TRBJ2-3	.	.	13	TRBV24-1	CATSDAGIDTQYF	TGTGCCACCAGTGATGCAGGAATTGATACGCAGTATTTT
TRBJ1-1	.	.	13	TRBV27	CASTQRVGTEAFF	TGTGCCAGCACCCAGCGGGTGGGCACTGAAGCTTTCTTT
TRBJ1-3	.	.	13	TRBV6-5	CASSMLAGNTIYF	TGTGCCAGCAGTATGCTAGCTGGAAACACCATATATTTT
TRBJ2-7	TRBD1	.	13	TRBV6-5	CASTRGSSYEQYF	TGTGCCAGCACCAGGGGGAGTTCCTACGAGCAGTACTTC
TRBJ1-2	TRBD1	.	15	TRBV13	CASSSGTGGHYGYTF	TGTGCCAGCAGCAGTGGGACAGGGGGCCACTATGGCTACACCTTC
TRBJ1-1	.	.	14	TRBV27	CASSLTRVNTEAFF	TGTGCCAGCAGCCTCACCCGGGTGAACACTGAAGCTTTCTTT
TRBJ2-7	.	.	15	TRBV6-5	CASSNRVSSSYEQYF	TGTGCCAGCAGTAACAGGGTCTCGAGCTCCTACGAGCAGTACTTC
TRBJ1-4	TRBD1	.	13	TRBV2	CASSEAGRDSRNF	TGTGCCAGCAGTGAAGCCGGCCGGGACAGCCGTAACTTT
TRBJ1-1	TRBD1	.	14	TRBV6-5	CASPGQGANTEAFF	TGTGCCAGCCCTGGACAGGGGGCGAACACTGAAGCTTTCTTT
TRBJ1-1	TRBD1	.	14	TRBV9	CASRDDRVGSEAFF	TGTGCCAGCAGGGACGACAGGGTTGGATCAGAAGCTTTCTTT
TRBJ1-6	.	.	14	TRBV9	CASSVEGVTSPLHF	TGTGCCAGCAGCGTAGAGGGGGTTACCTCACCCCTCCACTTT
TRBJ2-1	TRBD2	.	15	TRBV19	CASRLLAGGYNEQFF	TGTGCCAGTAGATTACTAGCGGGGGGGTACAATGAGCAGTTCTTC
TRBJ1-6	TRBD1	.	15	TRBV28	CASSTPGQDNSPLHF	TGTGCCAGCAGCACACCGGGACAGGATAATTCACCCCTCCACTTT
TRBJ1-6	TRBD1	.	13	TRBV5-4	CASSVDRNSPLHF	TGTGCCAGCAGCGTGGACAGGAATTCACCCCTCCACTTT
TRBJ1-2	.	.	15	TRBV3-1/TRBV3-2	CASSQDHHRNYGYTF	TGTGCCAGCAGCCAAGATCACCACAGGAACTATGGCTACACCTTC
TRBJ2-7	TRBD1	.	15	TRBV5-8	CASSLDGTGVYEQYF	TGTGCCAGCAGCTTGGATGGGACAGGGGTCTACGAGCAGTACTTC
TRBJ2-3	TRBD2	once	15	TRBV4-2	CASSQGAGVTDTQYF	TGTGCCAGCAGCCAAGGAGCGGGGGTCACAGATACGCAGTATTTT
TRBJ1-1	.	.	14	TRBV5-1	CASSLGGAGTEAFF	TGCGCCAGCAGCTTGGGGGGTGCGGGCACTGAAGCTTTCTTT
TRBJ2-5	.	.	12	TRBV11-2	CASSSTYETQYF	TGTGCCAGCAGCTCGACTTATGAAACCCAGTACTTC
TRBJ1-6	.	.	14	TRBV4-2	CASSPGSKDSPLHF	TGTGCCAGCAGCCCGGGATCAAAGGATTCACCCCTCCACTTT
TRBJ1-1	.	.	11	TRBV19	CASSPGTEAFF	TGTGCCAGTAGTCCGGGAACTGAGGCTTTCTTT
TRBJ2-5	TRBD2	once	16	TRBV4-1	CASGRYGLAGEETQYF	TGCGCCAGCGGCCGGTATGGACTAGCGGGGGAAGAGACCCAGTACTTC
TRBJ1-5	.	once	14	TRBV9	CASSVSGVPQPQHF	TGTGCCAGCAGCGTAAGCGGGGTCCCCCAGCCCCAGCATTTT